This T cell receptor beta chain is drawn from a study of blood T cells in healthy people across ages. V gave up 1 base and J gave up 4 bases, with 16 bases separating them. Germline V gene data show CDR1 as DFQATT and CDR2 as SNEGSKA (reference sequence). The CDR3 spans 15 residues. For the second PCR, which ran for roughly 6 to 12 cycles, a sample-barcoded 5' primer and a J-beta primer mix were used. Every molecule of cDNA carried a tag from a template-switch adaptor with 12 random nucleotides. Each CDR3 protein gets one entry after TCRdb re-called the 5' RACE reads with MiXCR. The table has about 1.4 million distinct CDR3 sequences, approximately 59% seen once. Every donor provided 9.5 to 10 milliliters of peripheral blood.

The rearrangement joins TRBV20-1 to TRBJ1-1; D is unresolved. Sequenced sample: blood. This TCR was sampled from a man aged 18 to 30 in good health. CDR3 DNA sequence: TGCAGTGCTAGAGGGGTGGATTGGGAACCCACTGAAGCTTTCTTT. Its translation: CSARGVDWEPTEAFF.